This T cell receptor beta chain was observed in a study of shared clonotypes between healthy human individuals. Every subset had its genomic DNA shared out evenly among several immunoSEQ plates. The repertoire was sequenced with immunoSEQ multiplex PCR; TCRdb's copy has only in-frame clones and lacks some. The sample lists roughly 1,600,000 clones, roughly 98.5% occurring once. V shed 6 bases, J shed 5 bases, and the junction held 9 bases outside the gene matches. The germline gives CDR1 SQVTM, CDR2 ANQGSEA. The CDR3 sequence is 14 residues long. Partitioning of CD4+ cells yielded a CD45RA+ naive subset and a CD45RA-negative memory subset.

The rearrangement uses TRBV29-1 and TRBJ1-1, with 10 bases lining up with TRBD1. The TCR sequence derives from a man between 25 and 39 years old in good health. Sequenced sample: naive CD4+ T cells sorted from blood. Specified subset: CD45RA+ positively selected. The CDR3 sequence is CSVLSGQGQTEAFF. CDR3 coding DNA: TGCAGCGTGTTATCGGGACAGGGGCAAACTGAAGCTTTCTTT.